This TCR beta chain was retrieved from a study of CD8 T cells in ankylosing spondylitis. This clonotype was observed many times. Its matching antigen is unknown. This CDR3 has 13 amino acids. The germline V and J ends were trimmed by 7 bases and 0 bases, with 7 bases remaining between them. In germline, CDR1 is SQVTM, CDR2 ANQGSEA. In TCRdb, the 5' RACE reads were re-called with MiXCR into one record per CDR3 protein. The table lists about 190,000 distinct CDR3 sequences, about an eighth of them singletons. The study, taken as a whole, reports: What appeared characteristic of ankylosing spondylitis blood was a TCR beta motif of fewer than ten highly homologous variants. Both synovial fluid and blood in reactive arthritis had previously been reported to carry some motif variants. Peripheral blood held disease-linked clones only at relatively low frequency, and these were CD8+.

This clonotype was sampled from a female donor with ankylosing spondylitis or in good health (not recorded which). The specimen was blood, either unsorted or a sorted T cell fraction (not recorded which). The J gene is TRBJ2-6, the V gene TRBV29-1; a weak D match, TRBD2 (6 bases). DNA of the CDR3: TGCAGCGCTAGCGCCTCTGGGGCCAACGTCCTGACTTTC. As protein: CSASASGANVLTF.